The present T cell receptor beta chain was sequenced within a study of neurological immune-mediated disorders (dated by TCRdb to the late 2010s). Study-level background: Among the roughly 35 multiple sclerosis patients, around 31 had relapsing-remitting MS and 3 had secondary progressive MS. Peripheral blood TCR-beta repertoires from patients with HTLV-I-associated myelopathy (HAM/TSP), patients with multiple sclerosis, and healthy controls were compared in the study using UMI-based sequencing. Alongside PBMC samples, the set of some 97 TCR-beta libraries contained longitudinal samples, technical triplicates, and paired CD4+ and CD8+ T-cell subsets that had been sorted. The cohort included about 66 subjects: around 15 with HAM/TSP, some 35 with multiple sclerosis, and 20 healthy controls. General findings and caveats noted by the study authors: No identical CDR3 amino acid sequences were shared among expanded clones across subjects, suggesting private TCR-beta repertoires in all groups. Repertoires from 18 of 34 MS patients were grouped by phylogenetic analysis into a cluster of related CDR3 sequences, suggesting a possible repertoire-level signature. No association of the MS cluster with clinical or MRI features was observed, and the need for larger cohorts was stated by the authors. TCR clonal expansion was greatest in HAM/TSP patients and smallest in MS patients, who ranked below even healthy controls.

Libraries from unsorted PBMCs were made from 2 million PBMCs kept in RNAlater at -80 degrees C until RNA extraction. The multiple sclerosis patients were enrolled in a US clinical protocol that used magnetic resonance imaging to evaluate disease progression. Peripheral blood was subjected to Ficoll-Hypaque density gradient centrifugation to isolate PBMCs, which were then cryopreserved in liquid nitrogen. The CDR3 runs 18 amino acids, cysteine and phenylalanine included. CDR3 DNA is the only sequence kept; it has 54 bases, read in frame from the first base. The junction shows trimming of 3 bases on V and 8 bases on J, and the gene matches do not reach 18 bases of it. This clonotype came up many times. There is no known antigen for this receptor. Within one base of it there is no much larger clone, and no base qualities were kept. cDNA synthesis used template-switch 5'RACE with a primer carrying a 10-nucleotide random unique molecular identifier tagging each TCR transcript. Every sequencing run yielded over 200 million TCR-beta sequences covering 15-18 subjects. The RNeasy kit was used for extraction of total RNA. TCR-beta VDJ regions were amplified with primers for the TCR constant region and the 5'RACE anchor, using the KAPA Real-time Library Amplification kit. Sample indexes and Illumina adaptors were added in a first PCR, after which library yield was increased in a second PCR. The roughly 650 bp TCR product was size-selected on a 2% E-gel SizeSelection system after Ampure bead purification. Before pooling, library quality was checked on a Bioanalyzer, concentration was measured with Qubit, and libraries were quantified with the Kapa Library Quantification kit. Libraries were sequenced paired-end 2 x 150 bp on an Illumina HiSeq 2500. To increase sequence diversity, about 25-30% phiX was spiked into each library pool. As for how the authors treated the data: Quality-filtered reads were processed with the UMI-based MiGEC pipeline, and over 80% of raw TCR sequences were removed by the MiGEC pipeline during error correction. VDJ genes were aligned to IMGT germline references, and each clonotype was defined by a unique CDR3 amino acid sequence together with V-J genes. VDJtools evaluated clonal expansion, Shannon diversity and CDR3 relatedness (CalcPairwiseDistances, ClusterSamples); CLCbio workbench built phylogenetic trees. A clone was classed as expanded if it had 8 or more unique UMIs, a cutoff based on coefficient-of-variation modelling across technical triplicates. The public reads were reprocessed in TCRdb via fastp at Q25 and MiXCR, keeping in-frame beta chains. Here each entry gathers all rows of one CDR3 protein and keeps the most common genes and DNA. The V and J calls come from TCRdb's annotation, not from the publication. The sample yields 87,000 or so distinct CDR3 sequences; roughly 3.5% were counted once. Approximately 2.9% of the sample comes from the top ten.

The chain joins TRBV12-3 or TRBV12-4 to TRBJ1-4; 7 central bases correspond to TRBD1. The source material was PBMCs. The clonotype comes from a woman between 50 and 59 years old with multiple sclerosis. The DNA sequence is TGTGCCAGCAGTTTTTTGAATTTTTACAGGGGTGGTTTGGAAAAACTGTTTTTT. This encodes CASSFLNFYRGGLEKLFF.